The 12 T cell receptor beta chains below were found in one sample sequenced in a study of beta chain features in type 1 diabetes. Reverse transcription of all isolated RNA meant that expressed TCRB transcripts were sequenced. This table comes from immunoSEQ multiplex PCR, and its TCRdb copy is limited to in-frame clones, with some not included. The data hold about 400,000 clones, with roughly 13% observed a single time. The specimen sequenced was naive CD4+ T cells from blood. The receptor source for this set is a young man in good health.

This chain connects TRBV7-2 to TRBJ2-7; D perhaps matches TRBD1 (6 bases). The germline gives CDR1 SGHTA, CDR2 FQGNSA. There are 12 residues in the CDR3. The V end lost 6 bases, the J end lost 9 bases, and 15 bases lay between the germline ends. In nucleotides, the CDR3 is TGTGCCAGCAGTGCACAGGGTACGAGGCAGTACTTC. Residues: CASSAQGTRQYF.

This clone appeared a few times. The chain is built from TRBV7-6 and TRBJ2-3; the D is unclear. CDR3 length: 16 residues. The V and J ends lost 5 bases and 2 bases respectively, with 17 bases between them. Germline CDR1 is SGHVS and CDR2 is FNYEAQ. The CDR3 sequence: CASSPFAASVTDTQYF. The CDR3 bases are TGTGCCAGCAGCCCCTTCGCGGCCAGCGTCACAGATACGCAGTATTTT. The full variable domain, in which reference TRBV7-6 and TRBJ2-3 provide the parts outside the CDR3, is GAGVSQSPRYKVTKRGQDVALRCDPISGHVSLYWYRQALGQGPEFLTYFNYEAQQDKSGLPNDRFSAERPEGSISTLTIQRTEQRDSAMYRCASSPFAASVTDTQYFGPGTRLTVL.

This clone was counted between two and nine times. The chain couples TRBV7-2 to TRBJ2-7; perhaps TRBD2 as D (5 bases). Germline lookup yields CDR1 SGHTA and CDR2 FQGNSA. This CDR3 is built from 16 residues. Trimming removed 5 bases from V and 3 bases from J, with 20 bases in between. CDR3 residues: CASSESGWYEVYEQYF. The CDR3 DNA reads TGTGCCAGCAGCGAATCGGGGTGGTATGAGGTCTACGAGCAGTACTTC. The full variable domain, its missing parts supplied by reference TRBV7-2 and TRBJ2-7, is GAGVSQSPSNKVTEKGKDVELRCDPISGHTALYWYRQSLGQGLEFLIYFQGNSAPDKSGLPSDRFSAERTGGSVSTLTIQRTQQEDSAVYLCASSESGWYEVYEQYFGPGTRLTVT.

This clone was observed a few times. J is TRBJ1-1 and V is TRBV4-2, with D possibly being TRBD1 (5 bases). With 0 bases removed from V and 1 base from J, the gap between germline ends came to 18 bases. In germline, CDR1 is LGHNA, CDR2 YNFKEQ. The CDR3 runs 18 residues. The CDR3 region has the DNA TGTGCCAGCAGCCAAGAAGCGGTCGGGGGTTCGGGGAACACTGAAGCTTTCTTT. This encodes CASSQEAVGGSGNTEAFF.

This clone turned up a few times. The chain uses TRBV7-2 and TRBJ2-3, with D unclear. V was clipped by 3 bases and J by 7 bases, with 17 bases between them. This CDR3 is built from 15 residues. Germline V gene sequence: CDR1 SGHTA, CDR2 FQGNSA. CDR3 region: CASSFVAHLLYTQYF. CDR3 in DNA: TGTGCCAGCAGCTTTGTAGCCCACCTCCTTTATACGCAGTATTTT.

This clone showed up just a few times. The rearrangement uses TRBV5-8 and TRBJ2-7, with a tentative D call TRBD1 (5 bases). V shed 2 bases and J shed 1 base, with 13 bases lying between them. The CDR3 spans 15 residues. Looked up from germline, CDR1 is SGHTS and CDR2 is YDEGEE. Here the CDR3 DNA reads TGTGCCAGCAGCTTTCAGGGCCTCCTATCCTACGAGCAGTACTTC. It specifies CASSFQGLLSYEQYF.

The genes are TRBV7-3 and TRBJ2-5; TRBD2 is a possible D gene (5 bases). The CDR3 sequence is 15 residues long. V shed 5 bases and J shed 3 bases, with 16 bases lying between them. The V gene's germline CDR1 is SGHTA and CDR2 FQGTGA. The CDR3 sequence is CASSLNPTRKETQYF. Written as DNA, the CDR3 is TGTGCCAGCAGCCTGAACCCTACTAGGAAAGAGACCCAGTACTTC.

This clone has only a few counts. The J gene is TRBJ2-2, the V gene TRBV4-3, with 15 bases identical to TRBD2. From germline, CDR1 is LGHNA and CDR2 YSLEER. The ends lost 1 base at V and 5 bases at J; junction bases unmatched: 17. This CDR3 region has 22 residues. The CDR3: CASSQVPFRPGLAGGRTGELFF. DNA of the CDR3: TGCGCCAGCAGCCAAGTCCCCTTTCGACCGGGACTAGCGGGGGGAAGGACCGGGGAGCTGTTTTTT.

This clone was counted a few times. V usage is TRBV7-6 and J usage is TRBJ2-7; tentative D call: TRBD1 (6 bases). The germline CDR1 and CDR2 sequences are SGHVS and FNYEAQ. Trimming stripped 5 bases from V and 5 bases from J, with 10 bases between. The CDR3 has 12 residues. The CDR3 DNA sequence: TGTGCCAGCAGCCCCGGACAGAACGAGCAGTACTTC. This gives the protein CASSPGQNEQYF.

The chain recombines TRBV7-2 with TRBJ1-2; TRBD1 aligns across 8 bases. The length of the CDR3 is 14 residues. Germline loops: CDR1 SGHTA, CDR2 FQGNSA. With 4 bases clipped from V and 5 bases from J, the junction kept 6 bases outside the gene matches. The CDR3 loop reads CASSSGGRSYGYTF. The CDR3 nucleotides read TGTGCCAGCAGCTCAGGGGGCCGGAGTTATGGCTACACCTTC.

This clone was counted a few times. The chain combines TRBV7-2 with TRBJ2-7; 10 positions agree with TRBD1. This CDR3 comprises 15 residues. After removal of 5 bases from V and 0 bases from J, the junction contained 4 bases not matched to a gene. In germline, CDR1 is SGHTA, CDR2 FQGNSA. CDR3 DNA sequence: TGTGCCAGCAGCCCCCGGACAGGGGGCTCCTACGAGCAGTACTTC. Its translation: CASSPRTGGSYEQYF.

This sequence joins TRBV4-3 and TRBJ2-2; possible D gene TRBD1, 5 bases. The CDR3 totals 14 residues. Trimming removed 4 bases from V and 6 bases from J, with 12 bases in between. The germline V gene encodes CDR1 LGHNA and CDR2 YSLEER. The CDR3 DNA follows: TGCGCCAGCAGCCTAACAGGTTCTGCCGGGGAGCTGTTTTTT. It is translated as CASSLTGSAGELFF.